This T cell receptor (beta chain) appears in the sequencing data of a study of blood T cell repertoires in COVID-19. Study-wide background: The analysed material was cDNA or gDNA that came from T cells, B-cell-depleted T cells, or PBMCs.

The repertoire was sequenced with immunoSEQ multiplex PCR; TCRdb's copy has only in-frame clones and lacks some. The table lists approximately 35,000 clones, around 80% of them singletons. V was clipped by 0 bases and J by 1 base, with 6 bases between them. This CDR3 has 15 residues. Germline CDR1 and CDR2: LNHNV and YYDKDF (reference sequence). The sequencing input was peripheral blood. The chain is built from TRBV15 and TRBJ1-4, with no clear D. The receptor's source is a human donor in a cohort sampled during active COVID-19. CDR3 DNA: TGTGCCACCAGCAGAGACCCTCTAACTAATGAAAAACTGTTTTTT. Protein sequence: CATSRDPLTNEKLFF.